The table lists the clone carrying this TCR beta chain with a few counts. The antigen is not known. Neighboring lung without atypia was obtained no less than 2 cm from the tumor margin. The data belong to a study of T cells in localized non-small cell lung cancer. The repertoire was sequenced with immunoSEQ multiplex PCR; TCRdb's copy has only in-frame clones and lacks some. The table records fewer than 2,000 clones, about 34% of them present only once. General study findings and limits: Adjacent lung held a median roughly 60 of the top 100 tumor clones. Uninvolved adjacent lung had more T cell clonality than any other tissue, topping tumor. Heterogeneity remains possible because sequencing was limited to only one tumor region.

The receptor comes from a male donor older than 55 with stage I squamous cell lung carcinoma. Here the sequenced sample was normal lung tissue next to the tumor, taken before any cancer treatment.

The CDR3 bases are TGTGCCTGGAGTGGGGACAGGGAGGGCGAAAAACTGTTTTTT. Its translation: CAWSGDREGEKLFF. The gene calls are TRBV30 and TRBJ1-4; 9 bases fit TRBD1. V lost 1 base to trimming and J lost 8 bases; unmatched junction nucleotides: 5. The CDR3 spans 14 residues. CDR1 and CDR2 (germline): GTSNPN, SVGIG (reference sequence).